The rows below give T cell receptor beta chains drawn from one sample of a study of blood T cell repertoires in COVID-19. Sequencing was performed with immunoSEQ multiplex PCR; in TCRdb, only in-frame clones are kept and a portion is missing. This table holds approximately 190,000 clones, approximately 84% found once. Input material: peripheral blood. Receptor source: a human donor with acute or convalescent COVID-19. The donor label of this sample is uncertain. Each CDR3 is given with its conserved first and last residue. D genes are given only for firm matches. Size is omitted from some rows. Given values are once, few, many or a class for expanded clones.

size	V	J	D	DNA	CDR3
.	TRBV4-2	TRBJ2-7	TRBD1	TGTGCCAGCAGCCAAGATTTTAGTGGACAGGGGGCCTACGAGCAGTACTTC	CASSQDFSGQGAYEQYF
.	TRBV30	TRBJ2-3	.	TGTGCCTGGAGTGTAAGTGCGAGTGGTTCCACAGATACGCAGTATTTT	CAWSVSASGSTDTQYF
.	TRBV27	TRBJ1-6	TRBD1	TGTGCCAGCAGTGCGGACAGGGGGCTACCCCTCCACTTT	CASSADRGLPLHF
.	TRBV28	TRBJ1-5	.	TGTGCCAGCAGTCCGCCACGTCGGGGGAGCAATCAGCCCCAGCATTTT	CASSPPRRGSNQPQHF
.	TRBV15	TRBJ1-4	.	TGTGCCACCAGCAGAGCAGGGGCCGAGGGTGAAAAACTGTTTTTT	CATSRAGAEGEKLFF
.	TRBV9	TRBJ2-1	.	TGTGCCAGCAGCGTAGGCCCGCTAACCCGCCATGAGCAGTTCTTC	CASSVGPLTRHEQFF
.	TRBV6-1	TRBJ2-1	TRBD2	TGTGCCAGCAGTGAGGGTAGCGGGAACTACAATGATGAGCAGTTCTTC	CASSEGSGNYNDEQFF
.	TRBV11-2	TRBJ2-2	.	TGTGCCAGCAGCTTATCGGCGGGGACCGGGGAGCTGTTTTTT	CASSLSAGTGELFF
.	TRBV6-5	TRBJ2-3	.	TGTGCCAGCAGTTACTCAGGTTTCGGCGGCACGCAGTATTTT	CASSYSGFGGTQYF
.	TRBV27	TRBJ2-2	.	TGTGCCAGCAGTTTATCCGGCACCGGGGAGCTGTTTTTT	CASSLSGTGELFF
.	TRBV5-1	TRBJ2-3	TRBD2	TGCGCCAGCAGCTTGGCCCTAGCGGGTACAGATACGCAGTATTTT	CASSLALAGTDTQYF
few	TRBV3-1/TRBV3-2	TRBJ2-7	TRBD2	TGTGCCAGCAGCCTACGACTAGCGGGAGGCGAGCAGTACTTC	CASSLRLAGGEQYF
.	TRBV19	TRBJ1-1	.	TGTGCCAGTACTCATCCTGGGGCAAGTGGTACTGAAGCTTTCTTT	CASTHPGASGTEAFF
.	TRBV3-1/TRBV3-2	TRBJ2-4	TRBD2	TGTGCCAGCAGCCAAGATATGGAGCGGGAGGAAATGGTAAAAAACATTCAGTACTTC	CASSQDMEREEMVKNIQYF
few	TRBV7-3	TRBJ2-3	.	TGTGCCAGCAGCTTAACCGGGAGTGGGACAGATACGCAGTATTTT	CASSLTGSGTDTQYF
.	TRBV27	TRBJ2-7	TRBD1	TGTGCCAGCAGTTACCGGGACAGGTCCTACGAGCAGTACTTC	CASSYRDRSYEQYF
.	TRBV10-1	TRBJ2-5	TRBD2	TGCGCCAGCAGTGAGAAGGGTCCTAGCGGGAGAGAGACCCAGTACTTC	CASSEKGPSGRETQYF
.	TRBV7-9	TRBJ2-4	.	TGTGCCAGCAGCCAAGGGGCCCTCCTCACCAAAAACATTCAGTACTTC	CASSQGALLTKNIQYF
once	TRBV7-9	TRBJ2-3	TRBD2	TGTGCCAGCAGCTCAGATGCGGGAGGGGCCACAGATACGCAGTATTTT	CASSSDAGGATDTQYF
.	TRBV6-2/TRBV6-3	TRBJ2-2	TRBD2	TGTGCCAGCAGTTTCCTAGCGGGAGGGCCGATGACCGGGGAGCTGTTTTTT	CASSFLAGGPMTGELFF
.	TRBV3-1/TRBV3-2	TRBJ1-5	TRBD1	TGTGCCAGCAGCTCCGACAGGGGGCGCAATCAGCCCCAGCATTTT	CASSSDRGRNQPQHF
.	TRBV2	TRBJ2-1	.	TGTGCCAGCAGTGAAGAGGGGGGGGCCTACAATGAGCAGTTCTTC	CASSEEGGAYNEQFF
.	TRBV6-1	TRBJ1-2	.	TGTGCCAGCAGTGAACAGGCCCTTACCCCTAACTATGGCTACACCTTC	CASSEQALTPNYGYTF
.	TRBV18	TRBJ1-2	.	TGTGCCAGCTCACTATGGGCGCAGGATGGCTACACCTTC	CASSLWAQDGYTF
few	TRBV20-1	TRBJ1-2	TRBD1	TGCAGTGCTAGGGACAGGGATGGCTACACCTTC	CSARDRDGYTF
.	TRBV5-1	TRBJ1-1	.	TGCGCCAGCAGCGAGGACAGAGCACAAGAAGCTTTCTTT	CASSEDRAQEAFF
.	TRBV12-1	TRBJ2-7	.	TGTGCCAGCAGCTTTGGGTCGCGGGAGGGCCCCTACGAGCAGTACTTC	CASSFGSREGPYEQYF
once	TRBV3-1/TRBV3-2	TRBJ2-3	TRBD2	TGTGCCAGCAGCCAAGAGGGAGGCAGCGGGAGGAGAGATACGCAGTATTTT	CASSQEGGSGRRDTQYF
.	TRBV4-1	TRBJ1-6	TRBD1	TGCGCCAGCAGCCTCCAACGGGACAGCAATTCACCCCTCCACTTT	CASSLQRDSNSPLHF
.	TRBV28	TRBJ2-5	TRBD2	TGTGCCAGCAGTCCCGGGACTAGCGGGAGGGGAGAGACCCAGTACTTC	CASSPGTSGRGETQYF
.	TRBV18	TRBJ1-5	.	TGTGCCAGCTCATTTGGGGCGTACAATCAGCCCCAGCATTTT	CASSFGAYNQPQHF
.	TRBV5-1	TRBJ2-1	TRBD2	TGCGCCAGCAGCTTGTCGATCGGTAGCGGGAATGAGCAGTTCTTC	CASSLSIGSGNEQFF
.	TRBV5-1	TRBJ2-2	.	TGCGCCAGCAGCTTGGCTGAAGGAGTCCACGGGGAGCTGTTTTTT	CASSLAEGVHGELFF
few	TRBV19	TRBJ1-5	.	TGTGCCAGTAGTATCCAAGGGGCTAATAGCAATCAGCCCCAGCATTTT	CASSIQGANSNQPQHF
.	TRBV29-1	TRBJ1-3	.	TGCAGCGTTGTGACAGACTCTGGAAACACCATATATTTT	CSVVTDSGNTIYF
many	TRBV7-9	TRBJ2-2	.	TGTGCCAGCAGCCCTAGGAGTGGAGGCCCGAACACCGGGGAGCTGTTTTTT	CASSPRSGGPNTGELFF
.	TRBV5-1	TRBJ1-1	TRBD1	TGCGCCAGCAGCTTGGAACAGGGGTACACTGAAGCTTTCTTT	CASSLEQGYTEAFF
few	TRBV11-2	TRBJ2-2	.	TGTGCCAGCAGCTTAGAGCCAGGGCCCCCCGGGGAGCTGTTTTTT	CASSLEPGPPGELFF
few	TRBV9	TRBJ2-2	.	TGTGCCAGCAGCGTACTTAGTGCCTCGACTCTGGCCGGGGAGCTGTTTTTT	CASSVLSASTLAGELFF
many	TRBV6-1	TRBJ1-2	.	TGTGCCAGCAGTGAACCGGTTTATGGCTACACCTTC	CASSEPVYGYTF
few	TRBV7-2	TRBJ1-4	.	TGTGCCAGCAGCAATACCCTCCTCGCGGAGTCGGGACTGTTTTTT	CASSNTLLAESGLFF
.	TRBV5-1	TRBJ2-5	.	TGCGCCAGCAGCTTGGGACAGCGCCAAGAGACCCAGTACTTC	CASSLGQRQETQYF
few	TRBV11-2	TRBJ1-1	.	TGTGCCAGCAGCTTCCGGACTGAAGCTTTCTTT	CASSFRTEAFF
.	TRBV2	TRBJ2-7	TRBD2	TGTGCCAGCAGTGAATCCATAGCGGGGCCCCACTACGAGCAGTACTTC	CASSESIAGPHYEQYF
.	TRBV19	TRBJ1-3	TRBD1	TGTGCCAGTAGTGCCCGACAGGGGGCTGGAAACACCATATATTTT	CASSARQGAGNTIYF
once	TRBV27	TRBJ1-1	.	TGTGCCAGCAGTTCGACATCTTTGGGGAACACTGAAGCTTTCTTT	CASSSTSLGNTEAFF
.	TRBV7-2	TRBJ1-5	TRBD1	TGTGCCAGCAGCTTAGCTGGGACAGCTTCATATAGCAATCAGCCCCAGCATTTT	CASSLAGTASYSNQPQHF
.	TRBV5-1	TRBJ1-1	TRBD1	TGCGCCAGCAGCTTGTCGGGACAGGGCGGCACTGAAGCTTTCTTT	CASSLSGQGGTEAFF